The 5 T cell receptor beta chains below all came from one sample that was sequenced in a study. TCRdb itself ran the reads through MiXCR, one entry per CDR3 protein. The sample carries more than 350 distinct CDR3 sequences, 32% recorded once. Sequencing was carried out using CD8+ T cells (not recorded whether cultured). The receptors stem from a male donor.

As for this clonotype: Since a much larger clone is just one base distant, this may be a read error. The CDR3 loop is CASSMRSSYGQYF. The CDR3 DNA is TGTGCCAGTAGTATGAGGAGCTCCTACGGGCAGTACTTC. The chain links TRBV19 to TRBJ2-7; D gene unclear. Germline V gene lookup returns CDR1 LNHDA and CDR2 SQIVND (reference sequence). The CDR3 loop spans 13 amino acids.

V gene TRBV19 combines with J gene TRBJ2-7; TRBD2 is a possible D gene (6 bases). The germline V gene has CDR1 LNHDA and CDR2 SQIVND (reference sequence). The CDR3 runs to 13 residues. Trimming removed 6 bases at V and 5 bases at J, with 14 bases between. The DNA for the CDR3 is TGTGCCAGTAGCGGGAGATCGACCGACGAGCAGTACTTC. As protein: CASSGRSTDEQYF.

This clonotype is categorized as medium-sized. The J gene is TRBJ2-7, the V gene TRBV19, with no clear D. This CDR3 has 14 residues. Germline-derived CDR1 and CDR2 are LNHDA and SQIVND (reference sequence). V lost 5 bases and J 5 bases, leaving 16 bases between the germline ends. This CDR3 reads CASSLRKGFDEQYF. DNA for the CDR3: TGTGCCAGTAGTCTTCGGAAAGGGTTCGACGAGCAGTACTTC.

This clonotype occurred once. This sequence may be a read error, since a much larger clone differs from it by one base. This chain links TRBV9 with TRBJ2-1; 9 bases line up with TRBD1. V lost 5 bases to trimming and J lost 9 bases; unmatched junction nucleotides: 12. Germline CDR1 reads SGDLS; CDR2 reads YYNGEE. This CDR3 is 15 amino acids long. CDR3 sequence (DNA): TGTGCCAGCAGTTTCCGGTACAGGGGGCTCGGTGAGCAGTTCTTC. This gives the protein CASSFRYRGLGEQFF.

J is TRBJ2-3 and V is TRBV19; D is undetermined. V lost 6 bases and J 5 bases, leaving 12 bases between the germline ends. The CDR3 sequence is 13 residues long. Germline V CDR1 and CDR2: LNHDA, SQIVND (reference sequence). The chain's CDR3 is CASSLRSGDTQYF. CDR3 sequence (DNA): TGTGCCAGTAGCTTACGATCGGGAGATACGCAGTATTTT. Full variable domain (remainder filled in from reference TRBV19 and TRBJ2-3): DGGITQSPKYLFRKEGQNVTLSCEQNLNHDAMYWYRQDPGQGLRLIYYSQIVNDFQKGDIAEGYSVSREKKESFPLTVTSAQKNPTAFYLCASSLRSGDTQYFGPGTRLTVL.